These T cell receptor beta chains were read from a single sample in a study of blood T cell repertoires in COVID-19. The table came from immunoSEQ multiplex PCR; TCRdb's copy has only in-frame clones and leaves some out. The sample includes some 210,000 clones, around 82% seen only once; the top ten take about an eighth. The specimen was peripheral blood. The receptor set was obtained from a woman aged 40 to 49 with acute or convalescent COVID-19. Both conserved end residues are part of each CDR3. Each record gives: J gene, D gene, clone size, V gene, CDR3 protein, CDR3 DNA. D genes are given only for firm matches. Clone size is shown for a subset of rows, as once, few, many or a class of expanded clone.

TRBJ2-3,-,-,TRBV5-1,CASSLGGNTDTQYF,TGCGCCAGCAGCTTGGGGGGCAACACAGATACGCAGTATTTT
TRBJ1-2,TRBD1,once,TRBV2,CASREGDRGHGYTF,TGTGCCAGCAGGGAGGGGGACAGGGGGCATGGCTACACCTTC
TRBJ2-5,TRBD1,-,TRBV18,CASSLGQVFGETQYF,TGTGCCAGCTCACTCGGACAGGTCTTTGGAGAGACCCAGTACTTC
TRBJ2-3,TRBD2,-,TRBV12-5,CASGPTGLAGVADTQYF,TGTGCTAGTGGTCCGACGGGACTAGCGGGGGTAGCGGATACGCAGTATTTT
TRBJ2-2,TRBD1,-,TRBV11-2,CASSRQGNTGELFF,TGTGCCAGCAGCCGACAGGGAAACACCGGGGAGCTGTTTTTT
TRBJ2-5,TRBD2,few,TRBV13,CASSLRLAGTEYQETQYF,TGTGCCAGCAGCTTGAGACTAGCGGGGACGGAGTACCAAGAGACCCAGTACTTC
TRBJ2-1,-,-,TRBV9,CASSRREPYNEQFF,TGTGCCAGCAGCCGCCGCGAGCCCTACAATGAGCAGTTCTTC
TRBJ2-1,TRBD2,-,TRBV30,CAWSVRRLAINEQFF,TGTGCCTGGAGTGTAAGGCGACTAGCGATAAATGAGCAGTTCTTC
TRBJ1-2,TRBD1,few,TRBV11-2,CASSLAGTGPLVYGYTF,TGTGCCAGCAGCTTAGCCGGGACAGGGCCCCTTGTCTATGGCTACACCTTC
TRBJ2-1,TRBD2,-,TRBV10-3,CAIRPRTSGYNEQFF,TGTGCCATCAGGCCCCGGACTAGCGGCTACAATGAGCAGTTCTTC
TRBJ1-2,TRBD1,-,TRBV19,CASSMGQGPNIYGYTF,TGTGCCAGTAGTATGGGACAGGGGCCCAATATCTATGGCTACACCTTC
TRBJ2-3,TRBD2,-,TRBV18,CASSPLTIAGEDTQYF,TGTGCCAGCTCACCACTGACAATAGCGGGGGAGGATACGCAGTATTTT
TRBJ2-1,-,-,TRBV24-1,CATSWGESYNEQFF,TGTGCCACCAGTTGGGGGGAGTCCTACAATGAGCAGTTCTTC
TRBJ2-3,TRBD2,-,TRBV5-6,CASSWTFSGRLKDTQYF,TGTGCCAGCAGCTGGACCTTTAGCGGGAGGTTGAAAGATACGCAGTATTTT
TRBJ2-3,-,-,TRBV7-6,CASSLFDKPTDTQYF,TGTGCCAGCAGCTTATTTGACAAGCCCACAGATACGCAGTATTTT
TRBJ1-4,-,-,TRBV3-1/TRBV3-2,CASSHSYRTTNEKLFF,TGTGCCAGCAGCCATTCGTACAGAACAACTAATGAAAAACTGTTTTTT
TRBJ2-3,TRBD2,-,TRBV2,CASGLAGATDTQYF,TGTGCCAGCGGACTAGCGGGGGCCACAGATACGCAGTATTTT
TRBJ2-7,TRBD2,-,TRBV5-5,CASSSAGGLSYEQYF,TGTGCCAGCAGCTCTGCGGGGGGGCTCTCCTACGAGCAGTACTTC
TRBJ2-1,-,-,TRBV18,CASSRDTGLNEQFF,TGTGCCAGCTCCCGGGACACAGGCCTCAATGAGCAGTTCTTC
TRBJ1-5,-,-,TRBV29-1,CSVEYEGGQPQHF,TGCAGCGTTGAATATGAGGGAGGGCAGCCCCAGCATTTT
TRBJ1-5,-,-,TRBV7-2,CASSRDSSNQPQHF,TGTGCCAGCAGTCGCGATTCTAGCAATCAGCCCCAGCATTTT
TRBJ2-2,-,-,TRBV5-1,CASKAGTGELFF,TGCGCCAGCAAGGCGGGCACCGGGGAGCTGTTTTTT
TRBJ1-3,-,once,TRBV10-3,CAISDPKRGSSGNTIYF,TGTGCCATCAGTGACCCAAAGCGGGGGAGCTCTGGAAACACCATATATTTT
TRBJ2-2,TRBD2,-,TRBV4-3,CASSQGTSGDFANTGELFF,TGCGCCAGCAGCCAAGGAACTAGCGGGGATTTCGCGAACACCGGGGAGCTGTTTTTT
TRBJ1-1,-,once,TRBV30,CAWREGGTEAFF,TGTGCCTGGAGGGAGGGTGGAACTGAAGCTTTCTTT
TRBJ1-3,-,-,TRBV19,CATGGLTVTGNTIYF,TGTGCGACGGGGGGCCTGACGGTAACTGGAAACACCATATATTTT
TRBJ2-7,-,-,TRBV20-1,CSASAGGSYEQYF,TGCAGTGCTAGTGCCGGGGGCTCCTACGAGCAGTACTTC
TRBJ1-2,TRBD1,few,TRBV5-1,CASSSGTGAYGYTF,TGCGCCAGCAGCTCTGGGACAGGCGCCTATGGCTACACCTTC
TRBJ1-2,-,-,TRBV7-2,CASSPEGYGYTF,TGTGCCAGCAGCCCCGAGGGTTATGGCTACACCTTC
TRBJ1-3,-,-,TRBV5-4,CASSLIGASGNTIYF,TGTGCCAGCAGCTTGATTGGGGCGTCCGGAAACACCATATATTTT
TRBJ1-2,-,few,TRBV6-5,CASKLTGKNYGYTF,TGTGCCAGCAAGCTTACAGGGAAGAACTATGGCTACACCTTC
TRBJ1-3,-,-,TRBV7-7,CASSFSTGKTPGSGNTIYF,TGTGCCAGCAGCTTCTCTACAGGGAAGACCCCAGGCTCTGGAAACACCATATATTTT
TRBJ2-7,-,-,TRBV25-1,CASSERGFSYEQYF,TGTGCCAGCAGTGAACGGGGGTTCTCCTACGAGCAGTACTTC
TRBJ2-3,TRBD1,-,TRBV10-1,CASRSPGQGTTDTQYF,TGCGCCAGCAGGAGCCCGGGACAGGGGACCACAGATACGCAGTATTTT
TRBJ2-7,TRBD2,-,TRBV7-8,CASSFSGGANNEQYF,TGTGCCAGCAGCTTCAGCGGGGGGGCAAATAACGAGCAGTACTTC
TRBJ2-3,-,-,TRBV6-5,CASSYSLLDTQYF,TGTGCCAGCAGTTACTCGTTATTAGATACGCAGTATTTT
TRBJ1-2,TRBD1,few,TRBV19,CASRAQGVGPDYYTF,TGTGCCAGTAGGGCTCAGGGGGTGGGACCAGACTACTACACCTTC
TRBJ2-5,TRBD1,-,TRBV7-9,CASSPPTGLQETQYF,TGTGCCAGCAGCCCCCCGACAGGGCTCCAAGAGACCCAGTACTTC
TRBJ2-1,-,-,TRBV20-1,CSAYYNEQFF,TGCAGTGCTTATTACAATGAGCAGTTCTTC
TRBJ1-4,-,-,TRBV2,CASNLQGPTNEKLFF,TGTGCCAGCAATTTACAGGGTCCGACTAATGAAAAACTGTTTTTT
TRBJ2-7,-,-,TRBV9,CASSAGQGIEQYF,TGTGCCAGCAGCGCCGGGCAGGGGATCGAGCAGTACTTC
TRBJ2-2,TRBD2,-,TRBV19,CASSTTSGGASGELFF,TGTGCCAGTAGTACAACTAGCGGGGGGGCATCCGGGGAGCTGTTTTTT
TRBJ2-3,-,-,TRBV11-3,CASSLSGGTETDTQYF,TGTGCCAGCAGCTTAAGTGGGGGGACGGAGACAGATACGCAGTATTTT
TRBJ2-3,TRBD2,-,TRBV7-3,CASSLSSGGDTQYF,TGTGCCAGCAGCTTAAGTAGCGGGGGGGATACGCAGTATTTT
TRBJ1-1,-,-,TRBV3-1/TRBV3-2,CASSVEAYTEAFF,TGTGCCAGCAGCGTTGAGGCGTACACTGAAGCTTTCTTT
TRBJ2-3,-,-,TRBV19,CASRHTGNTDTQYF,TGTGCCAGTAGGCATACGGGGAATACAGATACGCAGTATTTT
TRBJ1-6,-,-,TRBV27,CASSLWPISPLHF,TGTGCCAGCAGTTTATGGCCGATATCACCCCTCCACTTT
TRBJ1-1,TRBD1,few,TRBV29-1,CSVPGQGLLSGTEAFF,TGCAGCGTCCCGGGACAGGGGCTATTGTCGGGCACTGAAGCTTTCTTT
TRBJ2-1,-,-,TRBV5-1,CASSLLAKYNEQFF,TGCGCCAGCAGCTTGCTAGCGAAATACAATGAGCAGTTCTTC
TRBJ2-3,-,once,TRBV6-5,CASSPISPTDTQYF,TGTGCCAGCAGTCCGATAAGCCCCACAGATACGCAGTATTTT
TRBJ1-1,TRBD1,-,TRBV6-5,CASSRTGNTEAFF,TGTGCCAGCAGTAGGACAGGGAACACTGAAGCTTTCTTT